This T cell receptor (beta chain) was identified during a study of T cells after yellow fever vaccination. Study-level information: Fractions containing few cells were prepared with SMART-Seq v4 Ultra Low Input. General observations from the study: A small proportion of clonotypes was detected in both the CD4 and CD8 compartments. Post-booster repertoires again held most primary-vaccination clones (roughly 95% CD4, 75% to 90% CD8). It was a weaker secondary response, yet one that peaked faster, at day 5 versus 15.

This CDR3 has 11 residues. Germline V gene data show CDR1 as DFQATT and CDR2 as SNEGSKA (reference sequence). Trimming cost V 6 bases and J 6 bases, with 12 bases left between them. Remarks on this clonotype: The antigen is not known.

TCRdb analysed the 5' RACE reads with MiXCR anew, one entry per CDR3 protein. This table has 500,000 to 700,000 distinct CDR3 sequences, roughly a fifth appearing once. This TCR was sampled from a man in his thirties or forties who received the YFV17D yellow fever vaccine. Here the sequenced sample was PBMCs, taken 15 days after the yellow fever booster vaccination. The chain recombines TRBV20-1 with TRBJ2-7, with D maybe TRBD2 (5 bases). The CDR3 sequence: CSADTSFEQYF. The CDR3 nucleotides are TGCAGTGCCGATACTAGTTTCGAGCAGTACTTC.